Presented here are 5 T cell receptor beta chains from one specimen sequenced in a study of T cell responses to AZD1222 COVID-19 vaccine. This table comes from immunoSEQ multiplex PCR, and its TCRdb copy is limited to in-frame clones, with some not included. The table records approximately 260,000 clones, 93% of them present only once. The specimen comprised peripheral blood, sampled on day 0 of AZD1222 vaccination. The receptors derive from an adult in good health.

V usage is TRBV6-6 and J usage is TRBJ2-1, with 8 bases fitting TRBD2. Germline V lookup: CDR1 MNHNY, CDR2 SVGAGI (reference sequence). There are 16 residues in the CDR3. V lost 8 bases, J lost 6 bases, and 15 bases stayed unmatched. CDR3 residues: CASRASGSVYSNEQFF. In nucleotides, the CDR3 is TGTGCCAGCCGGGCTAGCGGGTCTGTTTACAGCAATGAGCAGTTCTTC.

The chain couples TRBV5-1 to TRBJ2-1; D perhaps matches TRBD1 (5 bases). The CDR3 sequence is 15 residues long. The V and J ends lost 0 bases and 2 bases respectively, with 9 bases between them. Germline V lookup: CDR1 SGHRS, CDR2 YFSETQ. The CDR3 loop is CASSLEGNPYNEQFF. CDR3 DNA: TGCGCCAGCAGCTTGGAGGGGAACCCCTACAATGAGCAGTTCTTC.

V is TRBV18 and J is TRBJ2-7; no definite D call. Between the trimmed V and J ends, which lost 0 bases and 1 base, there was a span of 7 bases. Germline V gene data show CDR1 as KGHSH and CDR2 as LQKENI. The CDR3 spans 14 residues. The CDR3 protein is CASSPPGTSYEQYF. The CDR3 DNA follows: TGTGCCAGCTCACCACCGGGAACTTCCTACGAGCAGTACTTC.

The rearrangement links TRBV5-8 to TRBJ1-1; D call uncertain. V lost 1 base, J lost 12 bases, and 10 bases lay in between. The CDR3 length is 11 residues. The germline V gene has CDR1 SGHTS and CDR2 YDEGEE. CDR3 protein: CASSLTLKTFF. The DNA for the CDR3 is TGTGCCAGCAGCTTGACCCTGAAAACTTTCTTT. The full variable domain, completed using reference TRBV5-8 and TRBJ1-1, is EAGVTQSPTHLIKTRGQQATLRCSPISGHTSVYWYQQALGLGLQFLLWYDEGEERNRGNFPPRFSGRQFPNYSSELNVNALELEDSALYLCASSLTLKTFFGQGTRLTVV.

CDR3 sequence: CASSVEGGPFPYEQYF. DNA for the CDR3: TGTGCCAGCAGCGTAGAGGGTGGGCCCTTCCCCTACGAGCAGTACTTC. The chain uses TRBV9 and TRBJ2-7; D uncertain. Germline V CDR1 and CDR2: SGDLS, YYNGEE. V lost 0 bases and J 2 bases, leaving 15 bases between the germline ends. The CDR3 has 16 residues. The whole variable domain, remainder taken from reference TRBV9 and TRBJ2-7, is DSGVTQTPKHLITATGQRVTLRCSPRSGDLSVYWYQQSLDQGLQFLIQYYNGEERAKGNILERFSAQQFPDLHSELNLSSLELGDSALYFCASSVEGGPFPYEQYFGPGTRLTVT.